Below, 13 T cell receptor beta chains from the same sample are listed, as sequenced in a study of blood T cell repertoires in COVID-19. Using immunoSEQ multiplex PCR, the repertoire was profiled, and TCRdb retains in-frame clones only, with some absent. This table has 300,000 to 500,000 clones, 88% appearing once. Sample: PBMCs or T cells enriched from blood (not recorded which). The receptor source for this set is a woman between 25 and 40 years old with acute COVID-19.

The V gene is TRBV11-3, the J gene TRBJ1-1; D uncertain. The V gene's germline CDR1 is SGHNT and CDR2 YENEEA. This CDR3 comprises 12 residues. Trimming took off 8 bases at V and 4 bases at J, with 11 bases between the two ends. The CDR3 coding sequence is TGTGCCAGCCCTCAATTCGGCACTGAAGCTTTCTTT. This sequence encodes CASPQFGTEAFF. The variable domain in full, completed from reference TRBV11-3 and TRBJ1-1, reads EAGVVQSPRYKIIEKKQPVAFWCNPISGHNTLYWYLQNLGQGPELLIRYENEEAVDDSQLPKDRFSAERLKGVDSTLKIQPAELGDSAVYLCASPQFGTEAFFGQGTRLTVV.

This clone was seen a few times. This sequence joins TRBV5-6 and TRBJ2-3; TRBD1 is a possible D gene (6 bases). This CDR3 contains 17 residues. V was pared by 4 bases and J by 8 bases, with 26 bases between. Germline CDR1 reads SGHDT; CDR2 reads YYEEEE. The CDR3 region has the DNA TGTGCCAGCAGCCTGTACAACCGGGACACAACAATTGGTACGCAGTATTTT. Amino acids: CASSLYNRDTTIGTQYF.

The CDR3 spells CATSRDLFQGRTEAFF. DNA for the CDR3: TGTGCCACCAGCAGAGATCTTTTTCAGGGGCGCACTGAAGCTTTCTTT. The chain recombines TRBV15 with TRBJ1-1; D might be TRBD1 (6 bases). With 0 bases removed from V and 4 bases from J, the gap between germline ends came to 15 bases. The CDR3 extends over 16 amino acids. In germline, CDR1 is LNHNV, CDR2 YYDKDF (reference sequence).

The chain uses TRBV7-2 and TRBJ2-1, with TRBD2 identical over 14 bases. Germline values: CDR1 SGHTA, CDR2 FQGNSA. The V and J ends lost 1 base and 0 bases, in that order; junction bases with no gene match: 5. This CDR3 contains 19 residues. The CDR3 loop reads CASSLVGTSGGSSYNEQFF. The CDR3 DNA reads as TGTGCCAGCAGCTTAGTGGGGACTAGCGGGGGTAGCTCCTACAATGAGCAGTTCTTC.

This chain connects TRBV5-8 to TRBJ1-4; 9 nucleotides match TRBD1. This CDR3 spans 15 amino acids. The V gene end was trimmed by 4 bases and the J gene end by 2 bases; junction bases not matched to a gene: 3. Germline V gene data show CDR1 as SGHTS and CDR2 as YDEGEE. CDR3 sequence: CASSPQGATNEKLFF. CDR3 nucleotides: TGTGCCAGCAGCCCACAGGGGGCGACTAATGAAAAACTGTTTTTT.

The V gene is TRBV7-3, the J gene TRBJ2-5; tentative D call: TRBD1 (6 bases). V was cut by 5 bases and J by 2 bases, with 9 bases left in between. The CDR3 spans 13 residues. Germline lookup yields CDR1 SGHTA and CDR2 FQGTGA. The CDR3 coding sequence is TGTGCCAGCAGCCGGACAGCACAAGAGACCCAGTACTTC. Translation: CASSRTAQETQYF.

The chain has TRBV19 and TRBJ2-7, with 9 bases matching TRBD2. This CDR3 has 15 amino acids. The junction had 8 bases not matched to a gene; V was cut back by 5 bases and J by 3 bases. The germline gives CDR1 LNHDA, CDR2 SQIVND (reference sequence). This CDR3 reads CASSRSGGNLYEQYF. The CDR3 DNA reads TGTGCCAGTAGTCGTAGCGGGGGTAATCTCTACGAGCAGTACTTC.

This chain connects TRBV5-6 to TRBJ2-2, with 13 bases fitting TRBD2. This CDR3 is built from 17 residues. The germline gives CDR1 SGHDT, CDR2 YYEEEE. The V and J ends lost 1 base and 5 bases, in that order; junction bases with no gene match: 5. CDR3 bases: TGTGCCAGCAGCTTGTTACCGGGACTAGCGGGGACCGGGGAGCTGTTTTTT. This translates into CASSLLPGLAGTGELFF.

CDR3: CASSGSSYNEQFF. The CDR3 bases are TGTGCCAGCAGTGGGAGCTCCTACAATGAGCAGTTCTTC. V gene TRBV25-1 combines with J gene TRBJ2-1; D ambiguous. Trimming took 4 bases from V and 0 from J, leaving 4 bases between them. The CDR3 is made up of 13 amino acids. Germline V CDR1 and CDR2: MGHDK, SYGVNS.

The chain's CDR3 is CASSPGRTGGNTIYF. The DNA of the CDR3 is TGTGCCAGCAGTCCCGGACGGACAGGGGGAAACACCATATATTTT. The chain uses TRBV6-5 and TRBJ1-3, with 8 bases matching TRBD1. The CDR3 totals 15 residues. The V gene's germline CDR1 is MNHEY and CDR2 SVGAGI. V shed 5 bases, J shed 4 bases, and the junction held 7 bases outside the gene matches.

The rearrangement joins TRBV3-1 (or the pseudogene TRBV3-2) to TRBJ1-1; the match to TRBD1 covers 11 bases. This CDR3 is 16 amino acids long. Germline V CDR1 and CDR2: LGHDT, YNNKEL (reference sequence). V dropped 5 bases and J dropped 5; count of bases not matched to a gene: 10. Here the CDR3 reads CASSAFGTGGGTEAFF. The CDR3 nucleotides read TGTGCCAGCAGCGCGTTCGGGACAGGGGGTGGAACTGAAGCTTTCTTT.

The chain is built from TRBV6-5 and TRBJ2-1; weak D call: TRBD1 (5 bases). Trimming took off 4 bases at V and 8 bases at J, with 18 bases between the two ends. The CDR3 loop spans 15 amino acids. Germline CDR1 and CDR2: MNHEY and SVGAGI. CDR3 region: CASSSGSAGKHEQFF. The CDR3 region has the DNA TGTGCCAGCAGTTCCGGGTCGGCAGGGAAGCATGAGCAGTTCTTC.

The V call is TRBV7-9, the J call TRBJ2-1; a possible D gene is TRBD2 (6 bases). V lost 1 base and J lost 5, with 18 bases in between. CDR3 size: 17 residues. Germline values: CDR1 SEHNR, CDR2 FQNEAQ (reference sequence). The CDR3, as DNA: TGTGCCAGCAGCTTAGTTGTAGGCGGGGTTTCTGACAATGAGCAGTTCTTC. Encoded protein: CASSLVVGGVSDNEQFF.